This entry lists 20 T cell receptor beta chains sequenced from one sample in a study of T cells after yellow fever vaccination (dated by TCRdb to the late 2010s). The label giving this sample's treatment or condition can be read as: live attenuated yellow fever vaccine strain. Libraries were built with 5' RACE. These reads were obtained on an Illumina HiSeq 2500. TCRdb applied fastp at Q25 and MiXCR to the public reads, then kept only in-frame beta chains. Here each entry gathers all rows of one CDR3 protein and keeps the most common genes and DNA. Here the sample has 500,000 to 550,000 distinct CDR3 sequences; around a fifth occur a single time. The ten largest clonotypes hold around 16% of the sample. The input for sequencing was PBMCs, taken roughly 20 days after the first yellow fever vaccination. Receptor source: a man aged 18-30 years who received the YFV17D yellow fever vaccine.

The genes are TRBV2 and TRBJ2-1, with unresolved D. CDR1 is SNHLY, CDR2 FYNNEI, per germline. The V end lost 0 bases, the J end lost 9 bases, and 12 bases lay between the germline ends. The CDR3 consists of 14 residues. CDR3 region: CASSEALLVGEQFF. The CDR3 nucleotides are TGTGCCAGCAGTGAAGCGCTTCTGGTGGGTGAGCAGTTCTTC. Full variable domain (rest looked up from reference TRBV2 and TRBJ2-1): EPEVTQTPSHQVTQMGQEVILRCVPISNHLYFYWYRQILGQKVEFLVSFYNNEISEKSEIFDDQFSVERPDGSNFTLKIRSTKLEDSAMYFCASSEALLVGEQFFGPGTRLTVL.

The CDR3 loop reads CASSAEGVATEAFF. Here the CDR3 DNA reads TGTGCCAGCAGTGCCGAGGGGGTTGCCACTGAAGCTTTCTTT. J is TRBJ1-1 and V is TRBV6-4, with D perhaps matching TRBD1 (6 bases). This CDR3 comprises 14 residues. Germline V gene data show CDR1 as MRHNA and CDR2 as SNTAGT. The V end was cut by 4 bases, the J end by 4 bases, with 13 bases between.

This clonotype was counted many times. This chain connects TRBV20-1 to TRBJ1-1; 7 nucleotides line up with TRBD1. From germline, CDR1 is DFQATT and CDR2 SNEGSKA (reference sequence). The CDR3 extends over 15 amino acids. V gave up 0 bases and J gave up 3 bases; unmatched junction bases: 7. The CDR3 region is CSARDRKGADTEAFF. In DNA, the CDR3 is TGCAGTGCTAGAGATAGGAAGGGGGCGGACACTGAAGCTTTCTTT.

The chain employs TRBV2 and TRBJ1-2, with a tentative D call TRBD1 (6 bases). The germline V gene encodes CDR1 SNHLY and CDR2 FYNNEI. This CDR3 comprises 15 residues. V lost 1 base, J lost 1 base, and 10 bases lay in between. The CDR3: CASSEEGGVNYGYTF. Written as DNA, the CDR3 is TGTGCCAGCAGTGAAGAAGGGGGAGTTAACTATGGCTACACCTTC.

The gene calls are TRBV2 and TRBJ2-3; 9 bases are shared with TRBD1. The CDR3 length is 18 residues. Germline CDR1 and CDR2: SNHLY and FYNNEI. V was pared by 7 bases and J by 5 bases, with 19 bases of the junction left unmatched. The CDR3 coding sequence is TGTGCCAGCATCCGCACCGGACATTACAGGGGGCTGGGAGATACGCAGTATTTT. Its protein product is CASIRTGHYRGLGDTQYF.

The V gene is TRBV7-9, the J gene TRBJ2-5; D possibly corresponds to TRBD1 (6 bases). Trimming cost V 5 bases and J 3 bases, with 10 bases left between them. The CDR3 totals 13 residues. Germline-derived CDR1 and CDR2 are SEHNR and FQNEAQ (reference sequence). In DNA, the CDR3 is TGTGCCAGCAGCACAAGGACAGAAGAGACCCAGTACTTC. Amino acids: CASSTRTEETQYF.

V usage is TRBV7-6 and J usage is TRBJ1-1; TRBD1 matches at 9 bases. The V and J ends lost 2 bases and 6 bases, in that order; junction bases with no gene match: 7. The CDR3 is 15 residues long. Germline loops: CDR1 SGHVS, CDR2 FNYEAQ. CDR3 bases: TGTGCCAGCAGCTTATACAGGGGGCTGCTCCCTGAAGCTTTCTTT. Its translation is CASSLYRGLLPEAFF.

This clonotype has only a few counts. The J gene is TRBJ2-7, the V gene TRBV20-1; D is unclear. From germline, CDR1 is DFQATT and CDR2 SNEGSKA (reference sequence). The CDR3 sequence is 14 residues long. V lost 3 bases, J lost 1 base, and 13 bases lay in between. CDR3 DNA sequence: TGCAGTGCTAGGCCCCCCCAGTTTTCCTACGAGCAGTACGTC. This translates into CSARPPQFSYEQYV.

The V gene is TRBV6-1, the J gene TRBJ1-1; D might be TRBD1 (6 bases). This CDR3 is 15 amino acids long. The V end lost 5 bases, the J end lost 3 bases, and 16 bases lay between the germline ends. Germline V gene sequence: CDR1 MNHNS, CDR2 SASEGT. The CDR3, as DNA: TGTGCCAGCAGTCCTACAGGGATCCTGGACACTGAAGCTTTCTTT. It is translated as CASSPTGILDTEAFF.

The chain links TRBV29-1 to TRBJ1-4; 7 nucleotides align to TRBD1. CDR1 SQVTM and CDR2 ANQGSEA come from the germline V gene. The CDR3 sequence is 14 residues long. J lost 3 bases, V lost 7 bases, and 8 bases had no gene match. The CDR3 nucleotides read TGCAGCGCTGGGGCCGGGACAGCTAATGAAAAACTGTTTTTT. Its translation is CSAGAGTANEKLFF.

The CDR3 DNA reads as TGTGCCAGCAGTTTAGCGCGGGGTGAGCAGTTCTTC. The encoded protein is CASSLARGEQFF. This rearrangement joins TRBV12-3 or TRBV12-4 to TRBJ2-1; possibly TRBD2 for D (6 bases). V lost 0 bases to trimming and J lost 9 bases, with 6 bases between them. The CDR3 length is 12 residues.

The chain recombines TRBV4-3 with TRBJ2-2; 12 nucleotides line up with TRBD2. The CDR3 is 19 residues long. The V segment lost 0 bases and the J segment 3 bases; nucleotides outside the gene matches: 8. CDR1 and CDR2 (germline): LGHNA, YSLEER. CDR3 loop: CASSQDVASGGEYTGELFF. In DNA, the CDR3 is TGCGCCAGCAGCCAAGATGTGGCTAGCGGGGGGGAATACACCGGGGAGCTGTTTTTT.

In its sample, this clonotype was seen a few times. The chain uses TRBV4-3 and TRBJ2-2; 9 bases fit TRBD1. The CDR3 sequence is 16 residues long. V gave up 4 bases and J gave up 1 base; unmatched junction bases: 4. CDR1 LGHNA and CDR2 YSLEER come from the germline V gene. DNA of the CDR3: TGCGCCAGCAGCCCGGACAGGGGCGGGAACACCGGGGAGCTGTTTTTT. Protein sequence: CASSPDRGGNTGELFF.

This clonotype appeared a few times. The V gene is TRBV7-3, the J gene TRBJ2-1; D might be TRBD2 (6 bases). V lost 4 bases and J lost 4, with 17 bases in between. The germline V gene has CDR1 SGHTA and CDR2 FQGTGA. The CDR3 loop spans 16 amino acids. CDR3 nucleotides: TGTGCCAGCAGCTCCTACACCGGGGGATGGTACAATGAGCAGTTCTTC. Translated, it gives CASSSYTGGWYNEQFF.

CDR3 amino acids: CASSSPGQRNEQFF. The CDR3 bases are TGTGCCAGCAGCTCCCCCGGGCAGCGCAATGAGCAGTTCTTC. V and J are TRBV7-9 and TRBJ2-1; the D is unclear. Deletions cut 4 bases from V and 6 bases from J, with 13 bases between. The CDR3 totals 14 residues. Germline CDR1 reads SEHNR; CDR2 reads FQNEAQ (reference sequence).

The chain uses TRBV29-1 and TRBJ2-3; maybe TRBD2 (5 bases). Germline lookup yields CDR1 SQVTM and CDR2 ANQGSEA. The CDR3 contains 13 residues. V lost 8 bases, J lost 3 bases, and 15 bases lay in between. The CDR3 sequence: CSLLVRGTDTQYF. CDR3 bases: TGCAGCCTTTTGGTACGGGGTACAGATACGCAGTATTTT.

There are a few counts of this clonotype. The V gene is TRBV28, the J gene TRBJ2-3; no definite D call. Germline-derived CDR1 and CDR2 are MDHEN and SYDVKM. V was trimmed by 6 bases and J by 4 bases, leaving 11 bases between them. The CDR3 contains 13 residues. In DNA form, the CDR3 reads TGTGCCAGCAGCCAAGCCCGCGCAGATACGCAGTATTTT. This codes for CASSQARADTQYF.

The J gene is TRBJ2-7, the V gene TRBV5-5; D possibly corresponds to TRBD2 (5 bases). Between the trimmed V and J ends, which lost 3 bases and 3 bases, there was a span of 10 bases. This CDR3 has 13 residues. Looked up from germline, CDR1 is SGHKS and CDR2 is YYEKEE (reference sequence). CDR3 sequence: CASSWRILYEQYV. The CDR3 DNA reads as TGTGCCAGCAGCTGGAGGATCCTCTACGAGCAGTACGTC.

The chain's CDR3 is CASSLASLAGGTDTQYF. In nucleotides, the CDR3 is TGCGCCAGCAGCTTGGCGTCGCTAGCGGGGGGAACAGATACGCAGTATTTT. This chain joins TRBV5-1 and TRBJ2-3; 11 nucleotides match TRBD2. Per the germline V gene, CDR1 is SGHRS and CDR2 is YFSETQ. With 0 bases clipped from V and 3 bases from J, the junction kept 6 bases outside the gene matches. CDR3 length: 17 amino acids.

This clonotype showed up just a few times. This sequence joins TRBV5-1 and TRBJ2-6; a weak D match, TRBD1 (6 bases). The CDR3 totals 18 residues. Trimming cost V 7 bases and J 0 bases, with 20 bases left between them. Per germline, CDR1 SGHRS and CDR2 YFSETQ. CDR3 region: CASRLNRVENSGANVLTF. The CDR3 DNA reads as TGCGCCAGCCGCCTCAACAGGGTGGAGAACTCTGGGGCCAACGTCCTGACTTTC.